The subject of this entry is one T cell receptor (beta chain). Its antigen specificity is not known. No qualities accompany the bases; no much larger clone lies one base away. The sample carries other DNA sequences with the same CDR3. The receptor library was made with the immunoSEQ multiplex PCR assay. TCRdb retrieved this table from immuneACCESS and kept in-frame rearrangements only. Not all clones are present; in checked studies, unresolved V genes account for under half, and no reason is known for the remainder. The sample table lists 180,000 or so clones, 90% to 95% of them with a count of one. The top ten clones comprise 1.5% of the sample. This sample is part of a study of control samples from healthy donors and cancer patients (dated by TCRdb to the early 2020s). V and J are truncated by 4 bases and 1 base respectively, leaving an intervening sequence of 8 bases. CDR1 and CDR2 were assigned from the germline V gene as SGHRS and YFSETQ. The CDR3 starts with the cysteine, ends with the phenylalanine, and has 13 residues. The DNA shown is the 39-base CDR3, in frame from base 1.

The sequence links TRBV5-1 to TRBJ1-1, with the D segment identity uncertain. The TCR originated in a woman in her twenties or thirties in good health. Sequences were obtained from blood. The CDR3 corresponds to CASSPDGNTEAFF. The sequence in DNA is TGCGCCAGCAGCCCGGACGGGAACACTGAAGCTTTCTTT.